This T cell receptor (beta chain) was identified in a study of neurological immune-mediated disorders. TCRdb independently ran MiXCR on the 5' RACE reads; one entry per CDR3 protein. Of 46,000 or so distinct CDR3 sequences detected, 3.5% to 5% appear once; the ten largest clones hold around 6%. V was pared by 6 bases and J by 2 bases, with 3 bases between. This CDR3 is built from 11 residues. CDR1 and CDR2 from the germline V gene are ENHRY and SYGVKD. This clonotype was seen a few times. This chain connects TRBV10-3 to TRBJ2-3; no firm D call. Sequenced input: PBMCs. The TCR was taken from a woman aged 55-70 years with multiple sclerosis. The CDR3 DNA reads TGTGCCATCAGGTCCACAGATACGCAGTATTTT. This translates into CAIRSTDTQYF.